The rows below give T cell receptor beta chains drawn from one sample of a study of blood T cell repertoires in COVID-19. Profiled with immunoSEQ multiplex PCR; TCRdb holds only in-frame clones, not every one. The table has 500,000 or so clones, roughly 90% seen once. The sequencing sample was made of PBMCs or T cells enriched from blood (not recorded which). The receptors were gathered from a woman aged 18-29 years who had recovered from COVID-19. CDR3s include the opening cysteine and the closing phenylalanine or tryptophan. Each record gives: clone size, J gene, D gene, V gene, CDR3 protein, CDR3 DNA. A D gene is named only where the DNA matches it firmly. The size field is filled for only some rows; it gives once, few, many or a size class.

size: NA; J: TRBJ2-1; D: TRBD2; V: TRBV6-5; CDR3: CASRLSGGGFGEQFF; DNA: TGTGCCAGCAGGCTGAGCGGGGGGGGGTTTGGTGAGCAGTTCTTC
size: once; J: TRBJ2-7; D: NA; V: TRBV27; CDR3: CASRLLGVDEQYF; DNA: TGTGCCAGCAGACTCCTAGGAGTAGACGAGCAGTACTTC
size: NA; J: TRBJ2-1; D: NA; V: TRBV19; CDR3: CASSMVRDPYQHEQFF; DNA: TGTGCCAGTAGTATGGTCCGGGATCCCTATCAGCATGAGCAGTTCTTC
size: NA; J: TRBJ1-2; D: TRBD1; V: TRBV19; CDR3: CASSTFGGTAYGYTF; DNA: TGTGCCAGTAGTACATTCGGCGGGACAGCTTATGGCTACACCTTC
size: NA; J: TRBJ1-2; D: NA; V: TRBV5-8; CDR3: CASSLGAGNYGYTF; DNA: TGTGCCAGCAGCCTAGGGGCGGGGAACTATGGCTACACCTTC
size: NA; J: TRBJ1-4; D: NA; V: TRBV2; CDR3: CASEGGRGDEKLFF; DNA: TGTGCCAGCGAAGGGGGACGGGGGGATGAAAAACTGTTTTTT
size: few; J: TRBJ2-2; D: NA; V: TRBV6-2/TRBV6-3; CDR3: CASSYTTSIGELFF; DNA: TGTGCCAGCAGTTACACCACTAGTATCGGGGAGCTGTTTTTT
size: NA; J: TRBJ1-5; D: NA; V: TRBV10-3; CDR3: CAISEGTDQPQHF; DNA: TGTGCCATCAGTGAGGGTACGGATCAGCCCCAGCATTTT
size: NA; J: TRBJ1-2; D: NA; V: TRBV5-4; CDR3: CASSLFGRGGYTF; DNA: TGTGCCAGCAGCTTATTTGGCCGGGGTGGCTACACCTTC
size: NA; J: TRBJ1-1; D: NA; V: TRBV19; CDR3: CASSIDTEAFF; DNA: TGTGCCAGTAGTATCGACACTGAAGCTTTCTTT
size: few; J: TRBJ2-6; D: TRBD1; V: TRBV27; CDR3: CASSNRGTGANVLTF; DNA: TGTGCCAGCAGTAACAGGGGTACTGGGGCCAACGTCCTGACTTTC
size: NA; J: TRBJ1-1; D: NA; V: TRBV13; CDR3: CASSPGLSEDTEAFF; DNA: TGTGCCAGCAGCCCTGGACTGTCTGAAGACACTGAAGCTTTCTTT
size: NA; J: TRBJ1-2; D: TRBD1; V: TRBV6-5; CDR3: CASSSETGVYGYTF; DNA: TGTGCCAGCAGTTCAGAGACAGGGGTCTATGGCTACACCTTC
size: NA; J: TRBJ1-2; D: TRBD1; V: TRBV2; CDR3: CASSERTGRSGYTF; DNA: TGTGCCAGCAGTGAAAGGACAGGGAGAAGTGGCTACACCTTC
size: NA; J: TRBJ1-2; D: NA; V: TRBV19; CDR3: CASLDQGKAHYGYTF; DNA: TGTGCCAGTTTGGATCAGGGGAAGGCGCACTATGGCTACACCTTC
size: NA; J: TRBJ1-6; D: NA; V: TRBV6-5; CDR3: CASSYSRTDFNSPLHF; DNA: TGTGCCAGCAGTTACTCGAGGACGGACTTCAATTCACCCCTCCACTTT